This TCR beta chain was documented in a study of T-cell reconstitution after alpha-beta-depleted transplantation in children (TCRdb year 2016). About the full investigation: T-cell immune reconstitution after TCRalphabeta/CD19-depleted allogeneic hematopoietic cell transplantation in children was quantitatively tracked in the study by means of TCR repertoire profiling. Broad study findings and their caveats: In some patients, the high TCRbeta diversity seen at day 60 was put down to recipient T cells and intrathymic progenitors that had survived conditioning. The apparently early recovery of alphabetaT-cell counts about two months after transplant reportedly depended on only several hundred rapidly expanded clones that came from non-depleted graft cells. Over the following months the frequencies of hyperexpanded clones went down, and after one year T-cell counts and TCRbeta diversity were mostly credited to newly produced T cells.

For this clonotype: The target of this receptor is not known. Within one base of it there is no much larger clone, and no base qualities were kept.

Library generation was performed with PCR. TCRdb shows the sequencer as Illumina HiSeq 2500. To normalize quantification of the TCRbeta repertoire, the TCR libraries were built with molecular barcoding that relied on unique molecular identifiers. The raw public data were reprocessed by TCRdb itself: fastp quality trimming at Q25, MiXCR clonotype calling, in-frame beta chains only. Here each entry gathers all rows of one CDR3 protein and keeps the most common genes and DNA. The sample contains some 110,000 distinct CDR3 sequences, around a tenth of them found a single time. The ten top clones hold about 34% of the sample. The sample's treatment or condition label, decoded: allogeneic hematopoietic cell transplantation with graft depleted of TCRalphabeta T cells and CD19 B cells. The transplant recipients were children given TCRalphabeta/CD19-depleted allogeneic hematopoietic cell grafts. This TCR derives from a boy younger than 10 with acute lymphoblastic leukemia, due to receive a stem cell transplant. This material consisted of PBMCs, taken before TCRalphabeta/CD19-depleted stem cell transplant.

The CDR3 protein: CASSETTGYEQYF. The nucleotide sequence reads as follows: TGTGCCAGCAGTGAAACCACTGGATACGAGCAGTACTTC. This chain is built from TRBV6-1 and TRBJ2-7; the D gene cannot be named for sure. The CDR3 holds 13 amino acids from the cysteine to the phenylalanine. The retained sequence is limited to the CDR3, 39 bases, with the frame set at the first base. The germline V gene yields MNHNS for CDR1 and SASEGT for CDR2. Trimming removed 2 bases from V and 4 bases from J, leaving 9 bases between the germline ends.